This section outlines one T cell receptor beta chain sequence together with its context. This sample is part of a study of blood T cell repertoires in COVID-19. Study background: T cells, B-cell-depleted T cells, or PBMCs provided the cDNA or gDNA that served as material.

Enrolled through a virtual design, the participants were between about 18 and 89 years of age and came from 24 US areas. The authors' processing: From reference gene primer amplification, estimates of nucleated cell counts were derived. Sequenced by immunoSEQ multiplex PCR; TCRdb stores in-frame clones only, minus some. V, J and clone size derive from that table, while D and trimming were established from the DNA sequence. The data hold 250,000 to 350,000 clones, with nearly 90% observed a single time. The CDR3 sequence is 15 residues long. Germline CDR1 and CDR2: SGHRS and YFSETQ. The V gene end was trimmed by 4 bases and the J gene end by 3 bases; junction bases not matched to a gene: 2.

Material for sequencing was PBMCs or T cells enriched from blood (not recorded which). J is TRBJ2-5 and V is TRBV5-1; 14 bases are shared with TRBD2. This clonotype was sampled from a woman under 30 with acute COVID-19. CDR3 sequence: CASSKGLAGEETQYF. In DNA, the CDR3 is TGCGCCAGCAGCAAGGGACTAGCGGGAGAAGAGACCCAGTACTTC.